Sequencing of this T cell receptor beta chain was carried out in a study of shared clonotypes between healthy human individuals. Across the whole study: The cohort comprised a couple of women and a few men. Their ages spanned 18 to 49 years. There were three CD4 naive, three CD4 memory, two CD8 naive and one CD8 memory plates per donor. Study conclusions and caveats: Investigators expected sequencing depth to affect clonotype sharing among donors. Among a few donors, approximately 4.6% of naive CD4 clonotypes were found in common.

Assay: immunoSEQ multiplex PCR; the TCRdb copy retains only in-frame clones and omits some. In the table there are about 1.5 million clones, approximately 97% of which are singletons. Of note for this clone: Its matching antigen is unknown.

With 1 base removed from V and 6 bases from J, the gap between germline ends came to 16 bases. The CDR3 has 16 residues. This chain joins TRBV5-3 and TRBJ2-2, with D unclear. TRBV5-3 belongs to the ORF category, with a function that is uncertain. This clonotype was obtained from a man aged 25 to 45 in good health. Sequencing was carried out using naive CD4+ T cells sorted from blood. The sample's subset: CD45RA+ positively selected. The chain's CDR3 is CARSLIRSERPGELFF. The CDR3 DNA follows: TGTGCCAGAAGCTTGATACGGAGCGAGAGGCCCGGGGAGCTGTTTTTT.